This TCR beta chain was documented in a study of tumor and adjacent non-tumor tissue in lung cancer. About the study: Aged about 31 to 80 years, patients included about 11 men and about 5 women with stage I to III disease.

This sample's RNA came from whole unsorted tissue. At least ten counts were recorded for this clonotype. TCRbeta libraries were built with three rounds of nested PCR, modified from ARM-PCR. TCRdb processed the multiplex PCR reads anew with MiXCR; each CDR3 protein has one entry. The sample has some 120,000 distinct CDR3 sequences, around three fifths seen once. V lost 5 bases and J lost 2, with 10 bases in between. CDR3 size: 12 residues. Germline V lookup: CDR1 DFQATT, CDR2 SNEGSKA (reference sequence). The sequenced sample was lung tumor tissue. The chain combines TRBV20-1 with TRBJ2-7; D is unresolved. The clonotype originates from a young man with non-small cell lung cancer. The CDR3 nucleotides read TGCAGTGCTCTACAGCCTCCCTACGAGCAGTACTTC. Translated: CSALQPPYEQYF.